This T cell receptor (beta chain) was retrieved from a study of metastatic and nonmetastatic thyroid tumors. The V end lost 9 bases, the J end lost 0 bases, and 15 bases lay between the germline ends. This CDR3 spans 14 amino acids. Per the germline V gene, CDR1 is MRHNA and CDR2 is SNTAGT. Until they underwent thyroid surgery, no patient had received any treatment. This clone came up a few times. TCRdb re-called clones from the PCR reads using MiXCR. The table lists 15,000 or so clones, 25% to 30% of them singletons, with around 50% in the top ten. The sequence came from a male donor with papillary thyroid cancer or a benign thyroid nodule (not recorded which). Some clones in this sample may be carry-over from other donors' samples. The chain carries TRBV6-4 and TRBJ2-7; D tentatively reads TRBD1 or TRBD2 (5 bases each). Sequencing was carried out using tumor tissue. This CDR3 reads CASNTRDRSYEQYF. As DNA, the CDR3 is TGTGCCAGTAACACCAGGGACCGCTCCTACGAGCAGTACTTC.